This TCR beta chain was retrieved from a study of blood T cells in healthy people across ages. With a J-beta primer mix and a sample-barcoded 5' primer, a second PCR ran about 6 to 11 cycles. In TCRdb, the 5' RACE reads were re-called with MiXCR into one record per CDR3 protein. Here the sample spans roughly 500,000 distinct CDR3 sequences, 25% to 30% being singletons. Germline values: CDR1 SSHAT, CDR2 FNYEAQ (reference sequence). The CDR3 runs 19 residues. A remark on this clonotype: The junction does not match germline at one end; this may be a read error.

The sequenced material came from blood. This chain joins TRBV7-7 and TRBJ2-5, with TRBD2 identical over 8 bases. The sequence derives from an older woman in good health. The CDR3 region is CASSLVSGVIAGTGETQYF. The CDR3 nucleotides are TGTGCTAGCAGCTTAGTCAGCGGTGTAATAGCGGGAACCGGAGAGACCCAGTACTTC.